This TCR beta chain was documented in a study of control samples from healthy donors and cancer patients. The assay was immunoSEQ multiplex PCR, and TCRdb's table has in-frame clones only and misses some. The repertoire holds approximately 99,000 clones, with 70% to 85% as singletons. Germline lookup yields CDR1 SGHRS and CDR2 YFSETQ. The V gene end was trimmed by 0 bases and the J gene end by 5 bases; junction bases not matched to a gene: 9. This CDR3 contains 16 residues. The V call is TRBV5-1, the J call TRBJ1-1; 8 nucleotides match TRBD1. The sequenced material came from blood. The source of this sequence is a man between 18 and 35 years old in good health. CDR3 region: CASSLAQTGERTEAFF. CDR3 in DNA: TGCGCCAGCAGCTTGGCTCAGACAGGGGAGAGGACTGAAGCTTTCTTT. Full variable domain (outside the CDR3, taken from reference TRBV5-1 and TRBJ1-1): KAGVTQTPRYLIKTRGQQVTLSCSPISGHRSVSWYQQTPGQGLQFLFEYFSETQRNKGNFPGRFSGRQFSNSRSEMNVSTLELGDSALYLCASSLAQTGERTEAFFGQGTRLTVV.